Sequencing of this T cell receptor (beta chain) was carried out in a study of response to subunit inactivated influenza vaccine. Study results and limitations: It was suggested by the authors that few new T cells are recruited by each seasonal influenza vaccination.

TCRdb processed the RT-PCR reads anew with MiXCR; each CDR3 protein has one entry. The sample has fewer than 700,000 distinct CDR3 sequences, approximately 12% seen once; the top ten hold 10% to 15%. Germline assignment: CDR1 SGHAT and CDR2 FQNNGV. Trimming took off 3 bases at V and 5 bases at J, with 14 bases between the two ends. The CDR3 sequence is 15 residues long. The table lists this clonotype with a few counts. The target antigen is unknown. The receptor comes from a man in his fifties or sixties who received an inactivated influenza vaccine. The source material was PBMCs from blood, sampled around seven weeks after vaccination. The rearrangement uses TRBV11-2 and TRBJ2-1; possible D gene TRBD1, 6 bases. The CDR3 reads CASSLIGAGDNEQFF. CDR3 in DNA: TGTGCCAGCAGCTTGATCGGGGCAGGGGACAATGAGCAGTTCTTC.